The sequence of this T cell receptor beta chain was determined in a study of cytomegalovirus exposure and HLA in healthy donors. General study findings and limits: Cytomegalovirus-associated TCR beta chains were listed, numbering roughly 150. Specificity for CMV antigens was confirmed in vitro for a few of the CMV-associated chains.

Profiling relied on immunoSEQ multiplex PCR, and the TCRdb table lists in-frame clones only, not all of them. The table has some 140,000 clones, 84% seen once; the top ten hold roughly 1.4%. Per the germline V gene, CDR1 is MNHEY and CDR2 is SVGAGI. Trimming took 0 bases from V and 10 from J, leaving 13 bases between them. This CDR3 spans 15 amino acids. A few counts support this clone. Its antigen is still unknown. An approximately 130-subject validation cohort, separate from the roughly 700-subject first cohort, supplied the donors. The receptor comes from a woman aged 25 to 45 in good health and CMV-seronegative. The chain is built from TRBV6-5 and TRBJ1-6; D may be TRBD1 (5 bases). What was sequenced was PBMCs. As DNA, the CDR3 is TGTGCCAGCAGTTACTCGCAGGGCACCAAGTCACCCCTCCACTTT. This translates into CASSYSQGTKSPLHF.